The 20 T cell receptor beta chains listed next were all sequenced from one sample in a study of blood T cell repertoires in COVID-19. TCRdb keeps only in-frame clones here, not all; method: immunoSEQ multiplex PCR. The data contain about 300,000 clones, roughly 91% of them seen just once; the ten biggest clones take up approximately 2%. Source material: peripheral blood. The source is a woman under 40 with COVID-19, enrolled during active disease.

The sample holds one count of this clone. This chain's CDR3 is CASSNSYEQYF. The CDR3 bases are TGTGCCAGCTCAAACAGCTACGAGCAGTACTTC. This sequence joins TRBV18 and TRBJ2-7; no firm D call. Trimming removed 5 bases from V and 3 bases from J, with 5 bases in between. The CDR3 totals 11 residues. CDR1 is KGHSH and CDR2 is LQKENI in the germline V gene.

This clone was counted a few times. V is TRBV14 and J is TRBJ1-2, with unresolved D. The CDR3 is 14 amino acids. Between the trimmed V and J ends, which lost 1 base and 6 bases, there was a span of 12 bases. Germline values: CDR1 SGHDN, CDR2 FVKESK. CDR3 region: CASSQGVRVDGYTF. The CDR3 region has the DNA TGTGCCAGCAGCCAAGGGGTACGGGTGGATGGCTACACCTTC.

V is TRBV18 and J is TRBJ1-2; a possible D gene is TRBD1 (5 bases). CDR3 length: 13 residues. Germline-derived CDR1 and CDR2 are KGHSH and LQKENI. The V end lost 2 bases, the J end lost 6 bases, and 10 bases lay between the germline ends. The CDR3 coding sequence is TGTGCCAGCTCACCAGGGCAGGGTGATGGCTACACCTTC. It is translated as CASSPGQGDGYTF.

The chain recombines TRBV18 with TRBJ2-3; D remains unclear. This CDR3 has 13 amino acids. V lost 6 bases and J lost 0, with 7 bases in between. Germline values: CDR1 KGHSH, CDR2 LQKENI. This CDR3 is CASSPGSTDTQYF. For the CDR3, the DNA is TGTGCCAGCTCGCCCGGGAGCACAGATACGCAGTATTTT.

This chain links TRBV3-1 (or the pseudogene TRBV3-2) with TRBJ1-5, with D possibly matching TRBD1 (5 bases). The V end lost 3 bases, the J end lost 0 bases, and 9 bases lay between the germline ends. The CDR3 totals 15 residues. Germline V lookup: CDR1 LGHDT, CDR2 YNNKEL (reference sequence). The CDR3 bases are TGTGCCAGCAGCCAGGGACTCTATAGCAATCAGCCCCAGCATTTT. Translated, it gives CASSQGLYSNQPQHF.

The rearrangement links TRBV29-1 to TRBJ1-2, with 7 nucleotides matching TRBD1. After removal of 1 base from V and 4 bases from J, the junction contained 6 bases not matched to a gene. The CDR3 extends over 14 amino acids. Germline V gene lookup returns CDR1 SQVTM and CDR2 ANQGSEA. CDR3 coding DNA: TGCAGCGTTGAAGGACAGGGATGGCCCTATGGCTACACCTTC. Translation: CSVEGQGWPYGYTF.

The sample holds one count of this clone. Other DNA variants within this sample encode the same CDR3. This chain connects TRBV28 to TRBJ1-2; no clear D. The length of the CDR3 is 12 residues. The germline V gene encodes CDR1 MDHEN and CDR2 SYDVKM. V lost 2 bases and J 5 bases, leaving 6 bases between the germline ends. The CDR3 bases are TGTGCCAGCAGTTTACCGGGGTATGGCTACACCTTC. This gives the protein CASSLPGYGYTF.

This clone was found a few times. The chain has TRBV18 and TRBJ1-6, with TRBD1 identical over 7 bases. Germline CDR1 and CDR2: KGHSH and LQKENI. The CDR3 has 14 residues. V gave up 4 bases and J gave up 10 bases; unmatched junction bases: 7. The DNA for the CDR3 is TGTGCCAGCTCACGACAGGGATCAGAATCACCCCTCCACTTT. As protein: CASSRQGSESPLHF.

CDR3 in amino acids: CACSRGGGEQFF. The DNA of the CDR3 is TGTGCCTGCTCGCGGGGGGGAGGTGAGCAGTTCTTC. This rearrangement joins TRBV30 to TRBJ2-1; 9 nucleotides match TRBD2. Germline V gives CDR1 GTSNPN, CDR2 SVGIG (reference sequence). With 6 bases clipped from V and 9 bases from J, the junction kept 6 bases outside the gene matches. The CDR3 length is 12 residues.

The V and J genes are TRBV2 and TRBJ1-4; D uncertain. CDR1 is SNHLY and CDR2 is FYNNEI in the germline V gene. CDR3 size: 15 residues. V lost 6 bases to trimming and J lost 3 bases, with 14 bases between them. The CDR3 sequence: CASRTAGEANEKLFF. DNA of the CDR3: TGTGCCAGCAGGACGGCGGGCGAGGCTAATGAAAAACTGTTTTTT.

The V call is TRBV6-1, the J call TRBJ1-4; 7 nucleotides match TRBD1. Trimming cost V 1 base and J 8 bases; bases outside gene matches: 7. The CDR3 totals 15 residues. Germline CDR1 and CDR2: MNHNS and SASEGT. The CDR3 DNA sequence: TGTGCCAGCAGTGAAGGTCAGAGGGGGCGGGAAAAACTGTTTTTT. Amino acids: CASSEGQRGREKLFF.

The chain links TRBV10-3 to TRBJ2-7; tentatively, D is TRBD2 (7 bases). V was trimmed by 8 bases and J by 4 bases, leaving 21 bases between them. CDR1 is ENHRY, CDR2 SYGVKD, per germline. This CDR3 is built from 15 residues. In DNA, the CDR3 is TGTGCCATCTGCCCCCAGAAGAGGGGGGGATACGAGCAGTACGTC. Its translation is CAICPQKRGGYEQYV.

This chain uses TRBV6-2 or TRBV6-3 with TRBJ2-7; D is undetermined. There are 13 residues in the CDR3. Trimming removed 5 bases at V and 9 bases at J, with 17 bases between. Germline lookup yields CDR1 MNHEY and CDR2 SVGEGT. CDR3 DNA: TGTGCCAGCAGTGAGTACTACCCTTTCGCGCAGTACTTC. Protein sequence: CASSEYYPFAQYF.

The CDR3 sequence is CASSLAGLASGNEQYF. Written as DNA, the CDR3 is TGTGCCAGCAGCTTAGCAGGACTAGCCTCTGGGAACGAGCAGTACTTC. This rearrangement joins TRBV7-9 to TRBJ2-7; 8 nucleotides agree with TRBD2. Germline assignment: CDR1 SEHNR and CDR2 FQNEAQ (reference sequence). V shed 0 bases, J shed 5 bases, and the junction held 9 bases outside the gene matches. The CDR3 extends over 16 amino acids.

The rearrangement uses TRBV7-9 and TRBJ2-6; perhaps TRBD1 as D (6 bases). Per the germline V gene, CDR1 is SEHNR and CDR2 is FQNEAQ (reference sequence). CDR3 size: 19 residues. With 1 base removed from V and 0 bases from J, the gap between germline ends came to 16 bases. CDR3 nucleotides: TGTGCCAGCAGCTTAGGGGGGCTAAGCGCCTACTCTGGGGCCAACGTCCTGACTTTC. Its translation is CASSLGGLSAYSGANVLTF.

The chain couples TRBV5-1 to TRBJ2-3, with D hard to call. Germline CDR1 is SGHRS and CDR2 is YFSETQ. The CDR3 totals 15 residues. The V end was cut by 0 bases, the J end by 1 base, with 9 bases between. CDR3 sequence reads: CASSLGGMGTDTQYF. The CDR3 DNA reads TGCGCCAGCAGCTTGGGAGGTATGGGCACAGATACGCAGTATTTT.

This clone was counted ten times or more. The CDR3 sequence is CASRREVMTEAFF. The DNA for the CDR3 is TGTGCCAGCAGGCGAGAGGTAATGACTGAAGCTTTCTTT. The chain joins TRBV6-5 to TRBJ1-1; D unresolved. The CDR3 is 13 amino acids. Germline CDR1 reads MNHEY; CDR2 reads SVGAGI. The V and J ends lost 6 bases and 5 bases respectively, with 13 bases between them.

The rearrangement links TRBV5-1 to TRBJ1-1; maybe TRBD1 (5 bases). The CDR3 extends over 13 amino acids. Between the trimmed V and J ends, which lost 2 bases and 8 bases, there was a span of 13 bases. CDR1 is SGHRS and CDR2 is YFSETQ in the germline V gene. The CDR3 region is CASSFLPGGEAFF. The CDR3 DNA is TGCGCCAGCAGCTTTCTCCCCGGGGGGGAAGCTTTCTTT.

For the CDR3, the DNA is TGTGCCAGCAGCACCATGCCCGAGGCCTATGGCTACACCTTC. This translates into CASSTMPEAYGYTF. V is TRBV7-2 and J is TRBJ1-2; no clear D gene. Germline-derived CDR1 and CDR2 are SGHTA and FQGNSA. The CDR3 spans 14 residues. The germline V and J ends were trimmed by 5 bases and 4 bases, with 14 bases remaining between them.

To note about this clone: The limits of the CDR3 on the DNA are not certain, so only TCRdb's listed CDR3 is given. This chain links TRBV27 with TRBJ1-1. CDR1 and CDR2 (germline): MNHEY, SMNVEV (reference sequence). A total of 11 residues make up the CDR3, ends included. The CDR3 spells CASSSSGKAFF.